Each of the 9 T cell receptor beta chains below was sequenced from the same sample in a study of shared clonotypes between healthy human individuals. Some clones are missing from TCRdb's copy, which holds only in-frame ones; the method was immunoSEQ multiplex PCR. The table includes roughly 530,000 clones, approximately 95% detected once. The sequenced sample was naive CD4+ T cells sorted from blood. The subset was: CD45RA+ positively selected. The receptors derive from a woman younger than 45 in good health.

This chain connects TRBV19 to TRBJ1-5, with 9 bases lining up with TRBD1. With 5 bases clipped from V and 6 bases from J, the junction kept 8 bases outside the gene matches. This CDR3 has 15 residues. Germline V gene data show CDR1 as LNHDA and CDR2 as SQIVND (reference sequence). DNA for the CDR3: TGTGCCAGTAGTCCGACCGACAGGGGGGTTCAGCCCCAGCATTTT. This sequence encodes CASSPTDRGVQPQHF.

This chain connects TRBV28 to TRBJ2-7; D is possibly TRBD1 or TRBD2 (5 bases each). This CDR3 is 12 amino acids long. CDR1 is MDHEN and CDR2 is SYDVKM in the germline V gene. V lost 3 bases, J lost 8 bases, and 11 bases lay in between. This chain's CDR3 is CASSLYPGQQYF. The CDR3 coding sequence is TGTGCCAGCAGTTTGTATCCGGGACAGCAGTACTTC.

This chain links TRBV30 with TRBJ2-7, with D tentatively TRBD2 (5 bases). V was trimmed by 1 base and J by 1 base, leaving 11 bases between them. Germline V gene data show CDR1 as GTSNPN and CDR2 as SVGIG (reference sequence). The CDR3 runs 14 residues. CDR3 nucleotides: TGTGCCTGGAGTGGGACTTACTCATCCTACGAGCAGTACTTC. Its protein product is CAWSGTYSSYEQYF. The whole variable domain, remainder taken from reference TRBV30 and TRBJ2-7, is SQTIHQWPATLVQPVGSPLSLECTVEGTSNPNLYWYRQAAGRGLQLLFYSVGIGQISSEVPQNLSASRPQDRQFILSSKKLLLSDSGFYLCAWSGTYSSYEQYFGPGTRLTVT.

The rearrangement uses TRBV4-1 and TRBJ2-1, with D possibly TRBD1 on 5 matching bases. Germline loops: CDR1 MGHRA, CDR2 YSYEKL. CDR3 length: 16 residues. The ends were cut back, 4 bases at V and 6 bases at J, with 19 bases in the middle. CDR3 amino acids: CASSRMVTLGRNEQFF. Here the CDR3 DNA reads TGCGCCAGCAGCCGCATGGTTACTTTGGGGCGCAATGAGCAGTTCTTC.

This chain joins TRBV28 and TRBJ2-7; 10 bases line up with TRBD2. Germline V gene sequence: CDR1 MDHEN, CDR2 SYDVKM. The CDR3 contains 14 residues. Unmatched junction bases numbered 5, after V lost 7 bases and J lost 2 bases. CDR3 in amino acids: CASTTAGGPYEQYF. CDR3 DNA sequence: TGTGCCAGCACTACAGCGGGAGGGCCCTACGAGCAGTACTTC.

CDR3 sequence (DNA): TGTGCCAGCAGCTTCGGGACAGGGTTGGAAAAACTGTTTTTT. It yields the protein CASSFGTGLEKLFF. The J gene is TRBJ1-4, the V gene TRBV7-9; TRBD1 aligns across 9 bases. CDR3 length equals 14 residues. The germline CDR1 and CDR2 sequences are SEHNR and FQNEAQ (reference sequence). Unmatched junction bases numbered 4, after V lost 3 bases and J lost 8 bases.

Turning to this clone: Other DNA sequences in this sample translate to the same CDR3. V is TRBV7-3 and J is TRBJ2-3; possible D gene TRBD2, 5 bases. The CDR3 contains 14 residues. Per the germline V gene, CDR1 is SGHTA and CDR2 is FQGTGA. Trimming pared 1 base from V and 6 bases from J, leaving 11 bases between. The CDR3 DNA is TGTGCCAGCAGCTTAAACGGGATAGGGGATACGCAGTATTTT. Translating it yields CASSLNGIGDTQYF.

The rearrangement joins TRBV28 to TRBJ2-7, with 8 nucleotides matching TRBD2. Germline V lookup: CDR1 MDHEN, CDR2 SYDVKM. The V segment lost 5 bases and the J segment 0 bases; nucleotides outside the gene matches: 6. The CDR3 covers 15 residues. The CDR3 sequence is CASSASGRVSYEQYF. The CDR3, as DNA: TGTGCCAGCAGTGCCTCCGGGAGGGTCTCCTACGAGCAGTACTTC. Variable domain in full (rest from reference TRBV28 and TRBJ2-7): DVKVTQSSRYLVKRTGEKVFLECVQDMDHENMFWYRQDPGLGLRLIYFSYDVKMKEKGDIPEGYSVSREKKERFSLILESASTNQTSMYLCASSASGRVSYEQYFGPGTRLTVT.

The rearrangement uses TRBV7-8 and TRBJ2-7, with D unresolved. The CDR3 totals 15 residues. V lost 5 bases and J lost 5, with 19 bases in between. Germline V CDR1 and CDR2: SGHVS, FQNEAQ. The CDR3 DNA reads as TGTGCCAGCAGCATAAGGGTTGGCCCACCGAACGAGCAGTACTTC. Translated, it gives CASSIRVGPPNEQYF.